The T cell receptor (beta chain) described here comes from a study of blood T cell repertoires in COVID-19. Across the whole study: Both acute and convalescent COVID-19 samples were obtained from the United States, Italy and Spain.

The sample holds a few counts of this clone. Profiling relied on immunoSEQ multiplex PCR, and the TCRdb table lists in-frame clones only, not all of them. The data contain around 270,000 clones, more than 85% of them seen just once; the ten biggest clones take up under 0.95%. Germline trimming cut 8 bases from V and 4 bases from J; bases unmatched to any gene: 8. The germline CDR1 and CDR2 sequences are LNHNV and YYDKDF (reference sequence). This CDR3 spans 13 amino acids. V gene TRBV15 combines with J gene TRBJ2-7; TRBD1 matches at 7 bases. This receptor was taken from a man in his thirties or forties with acute or convalescent COVID-19. Sequenced input: peripheral blood. In DNA form, the CDR3 reads TGTGCCACCGCCGTTGACAGGGAATACGAGCAGTACTTC. It yields the protein CATAVDREYEQYF.